This TCR beta chain comes out of a study of CD8 T cells in ankylosing spondylitis. The junction had 11 bases not matched to a gene; V was cut back by 3 bases and J by 3 bases. This CDR3 has 16 residues. The germline V gene has CDR1 LGHDT and CDR2 YNNKEL (reference sequence). MiXCR, run by TCRdb on the 5' RACE reads, gives a single entry per CDR3 protein. The repertoire holds roughly 160,000 distinct CDR3 sequences, with under 14% as singletons. This sequence originates from a male donor with ankylosing spondylitis or in good health (not recorded which). The sequenced sample consisted of blood, either unsorted or a sorted T cell fraction (not recorded which). The rearrangement links TRBV3-1 to TRBJ2-7; 7 nucleotides match TRBD2. CDR3 coding DNA: TGTGCCAGCAGCCACGATATAACACTAGCGAACTACGAGCAGTACTTC. The encoded protein is CASSHDITLANYEQYF.